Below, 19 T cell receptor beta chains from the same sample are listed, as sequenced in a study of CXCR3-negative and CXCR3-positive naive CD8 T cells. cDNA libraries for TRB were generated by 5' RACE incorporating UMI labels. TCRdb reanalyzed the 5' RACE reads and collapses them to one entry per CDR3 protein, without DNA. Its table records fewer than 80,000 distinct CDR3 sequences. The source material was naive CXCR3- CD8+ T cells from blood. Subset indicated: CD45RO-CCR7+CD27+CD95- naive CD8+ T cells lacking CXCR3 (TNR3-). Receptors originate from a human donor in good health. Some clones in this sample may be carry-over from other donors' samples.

The CDR3 sequence is CASRPAIGEQYF. This chain joins TRBV7-9 and TRBJ2-7. The V gene's germline CDR1 is SEHNR and CDR2 FQNEAQ (reference sequence). There are 12 residues in the CDR3. The full variable domain, with the rest looked up from reference TRBV7-9 and TRBJ2-7, is DTGVSQNPRHKITKRGQNVTFRCDPISEHNRLYWYRQTLGQGPEFLTYFQNEAQLEKSRLLSDRFSAERPKGSFSTLEIQRTEQGDSAMYLCASRPAIGEQYFGPGTRLTVT.

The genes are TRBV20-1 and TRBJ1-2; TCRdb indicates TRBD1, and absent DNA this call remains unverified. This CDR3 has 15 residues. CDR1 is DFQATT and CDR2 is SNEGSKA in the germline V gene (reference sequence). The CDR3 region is CSARSPRQAEDGYTF.

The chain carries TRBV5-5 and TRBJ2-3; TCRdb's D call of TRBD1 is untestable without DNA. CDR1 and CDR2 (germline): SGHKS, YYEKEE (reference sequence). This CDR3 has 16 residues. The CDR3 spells CASSLGVPVSADTQYF. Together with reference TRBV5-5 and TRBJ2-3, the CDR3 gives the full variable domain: DAGVTQSPTHLIKTRGQQVTLRCSPISGHKSVSWYQQVLGQGPQFIFQYYEKEERGRGNFPDRFSARQFPNYSSELNVNALLLGDSALYLCASSLGVPVSADTQYFGPGTRLTVL.

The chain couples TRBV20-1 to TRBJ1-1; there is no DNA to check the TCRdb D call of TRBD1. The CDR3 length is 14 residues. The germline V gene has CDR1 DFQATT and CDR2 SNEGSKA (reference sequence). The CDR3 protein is CSARDEGGGTEAFF.

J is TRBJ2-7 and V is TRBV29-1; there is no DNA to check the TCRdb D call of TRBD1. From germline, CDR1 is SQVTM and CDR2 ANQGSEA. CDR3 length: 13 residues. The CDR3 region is CSVKEGGSSVQYF.

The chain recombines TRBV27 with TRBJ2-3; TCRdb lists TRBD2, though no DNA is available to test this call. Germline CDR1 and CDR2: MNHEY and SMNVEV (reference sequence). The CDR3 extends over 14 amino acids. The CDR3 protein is CASSLERTTDTQYF.

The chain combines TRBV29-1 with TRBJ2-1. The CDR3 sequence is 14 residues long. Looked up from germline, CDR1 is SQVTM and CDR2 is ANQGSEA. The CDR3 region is CSVEEGSEYNEQFF.

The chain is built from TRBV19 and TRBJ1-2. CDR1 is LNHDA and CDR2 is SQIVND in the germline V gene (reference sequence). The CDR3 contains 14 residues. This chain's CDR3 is CASSIMSEADGYTF.

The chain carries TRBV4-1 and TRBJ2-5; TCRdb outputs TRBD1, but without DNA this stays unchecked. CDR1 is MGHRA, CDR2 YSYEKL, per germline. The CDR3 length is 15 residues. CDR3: CASSHRDSLQETQYF.

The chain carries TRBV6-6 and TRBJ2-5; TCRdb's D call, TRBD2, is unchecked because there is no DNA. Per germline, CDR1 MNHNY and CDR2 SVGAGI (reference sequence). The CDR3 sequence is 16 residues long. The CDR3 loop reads CASSYSSGLARETQYF.

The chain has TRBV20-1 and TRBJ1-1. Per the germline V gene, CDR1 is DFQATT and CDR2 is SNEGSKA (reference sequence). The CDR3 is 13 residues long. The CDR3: CSDDQGRETEAFF.

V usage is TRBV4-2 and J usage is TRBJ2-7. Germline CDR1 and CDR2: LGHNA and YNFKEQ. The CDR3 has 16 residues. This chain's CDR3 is CASSQDPGSYSYEQYF.

The CDR3 protein is CASSVSGGNPSGEQYF. This sequence joins TRBV2 and TRBJ2-7; TCRdb picks TRBD2, but there is no DNA to check that call. Germline V gene data show CDR1 as SNHLY and CDR2 as FYNNEI. The CDR3 is made up of 16 amino acids.

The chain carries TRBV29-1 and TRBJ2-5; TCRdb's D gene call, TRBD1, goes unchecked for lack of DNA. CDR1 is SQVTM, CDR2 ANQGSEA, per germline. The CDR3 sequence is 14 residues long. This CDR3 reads CSVEDDRVWETQYF.

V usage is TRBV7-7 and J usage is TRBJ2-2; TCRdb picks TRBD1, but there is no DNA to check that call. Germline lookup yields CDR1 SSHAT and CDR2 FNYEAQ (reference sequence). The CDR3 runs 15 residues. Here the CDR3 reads CASSPGTGVVGELFF.

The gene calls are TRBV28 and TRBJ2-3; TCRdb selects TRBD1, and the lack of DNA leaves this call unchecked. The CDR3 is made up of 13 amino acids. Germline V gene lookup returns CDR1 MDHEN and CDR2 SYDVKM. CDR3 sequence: CATGTESTDTQYF.

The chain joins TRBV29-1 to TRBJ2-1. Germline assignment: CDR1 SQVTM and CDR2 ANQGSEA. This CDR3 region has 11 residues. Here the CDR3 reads CSDLSYNEQFF.

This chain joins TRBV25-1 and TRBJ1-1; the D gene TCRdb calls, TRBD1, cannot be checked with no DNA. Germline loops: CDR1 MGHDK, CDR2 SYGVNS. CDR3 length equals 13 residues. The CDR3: CASSAGANTEAFF.

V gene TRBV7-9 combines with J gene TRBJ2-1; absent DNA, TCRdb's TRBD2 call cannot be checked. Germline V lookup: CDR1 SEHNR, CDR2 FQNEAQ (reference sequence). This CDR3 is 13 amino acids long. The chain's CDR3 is CASSSAGGHEQFF.